This T cell receptor beta chain was sequenced in a study of blood T cells in healthy people across ages (dated by TCRdb to between 2014 and 2017). Broadly, across the study: In model experiments, template switching captured about one uniquely barcoded TCR beta cDNA molecule for every two T cells. Age-related changes in TCR beta repertoire diversity were measured in the study by deep sequencing normalized with unique cDNA molecular identifiers. Using the same blood draw, the study looked at two additional independent replicas of 1 million unique cDNA reads for two donors, one aged 18 to 29 and the other aged 80 or older. To avoid experimental bias, donors of different ages were spread randomly across the sequencing lanes. Four age groups were formed from the donors: young (average approximately 15 years), middle-aged (approximately 40), aged (about 68) and long-lived (more than 75).

The library was obtained by 5' RACE. TCRdb lists the instrument as Illumina HiSeq 2500. The second PCR ran for roughly 7 to 11 cycles and used a J-beta primer mix along with a sample-barcoded 5' primer. Each TCR beta cDNA molecule received a unique molecular identifier from a template-switch 5' adaptor carrying 12 random nucleotides. At least 3 million CDR3-containing paired-end reads were obtained from each sample. The Mint cDNA synthesis kit, primed by a TRBC-specific oligonucleotide, was used to synthesize first-strand cDNA from all RNA. Following uracil-DNA glycosylase treatment, a first 18-cycle PCR with universal primers M1SS and BC2_uni_R was performed on all cDNA. On the study's bioinformatics: For normalization, 1 million high-quality reads were randomly selected from each sample, with every read carrying a distinct molecular identifier. Instead of being binned into consensus sequences, reads with shared molecular identifiers were discarded. MiTCR, set to a Q25 quality threshold and the strictest error-elimination algorithm, was used for CDR3 identification, clonotype clustering and error correction. A nonparametric unseen species model with Euler transformation was used to estimate lower-bound total TCR beta diversity. TCRdb took the public reads, trimmed them with fastp at Q25, ran MiXCR for clone calling and kept in-frame beta chains. Every entry covers one CDR3 protein and lists the most common genes and DNA from its rows. The V and J calls and clone size are TCRdb's, not the authors'. This sample has about 640,000 distinct CDR3 sequences in its table, and 45% to 65% of those were observed once. The ten most abundant clones make up 30% to 40% of the sample.

Comment on this clonotype: Its antigen remains undetermined. No base quality values were provided; no much bigger clone lies one nucleotide off.

Systemically healthy Caucasian individuals from Russia, some 36 in total and aged about 6 to 90 years, were included as donors. Each donor gave roughly 9 milliliters of peripheral blood, drawn into EDTA-treated Vacutainer tubes. Ficoll-Paque density-gradient centrifugation was used to isolate PBMCs, with at least 6 million per sample. Total RNA, at least 6 micrograms per sample, was extracted from PBMCs with Trizol reagent. For every donor, flow cytometry on a PBMC aliquot measured the percentage of naive CD45RAhigh/CD27high T cells. Summary of the overall study and its limitations: Estimates of total diversity based on one million sequenced T cells were considered lower bounds and underestimates. Donor CMV infection status was unknown, potentially confounding age-related changes in expanded clonotypes. Observed TCR beta diversity per million T cells fell roughly linearly with age, and a significant reduction was already apparent by age approximately 40. Because profiling used bulk unsorted PBMCs, naive and antigen-experienced compartments could not be compared conclusively. There was a strong correlation between observed TCR beta diversity and the percentage of naive T cells measured by flow cytometry. Compared with the aged group, the long-lived group had more naive CD4+ T cells, fewer expanded clones and increased TCR diversity, suggesting age selection.

The sequence came from a man aged 55 to 69 in good health. The sequencing input was blood.

The bases read TGCGCCAGCAGCTTAGGATCCGGGACAAGAGAGACCCAGTACTTC. This gives the protein CASSLGSGTRETQYF. Recombination linked TRBV5-1 to TRBJ2-5, and perhaps TRBD1 as D gene, on 6 matching bases. Based on the germline V gene, the CDR1 and CDR2 sequences are SGHRS and YFSETQ. The germline ends are 15 bases apart after V is trimmed by 2 bases and J by 4 bases. From the cysteine through the phenylalanine, the CDR3 covers 15 amino acids. Only CDR3 DNA remains: 45 bases, in frame from the first base.